This is a list of T cell receptor beta chains from one sample in a study of T cells in Graves' hyperthyroidism and ophthalmopathy. TCRdb reanalysed the multiplex PCR reads using MiXCR and keeps one entry per CDR3 protein. Of approximately 30,000 distinct CDR3 sequences listed, under 65% are singletons. The source material was blood. These receptors were collected from a woman aged 40-49 years with Graves' ophthalmopathy. The CDR3 runs from the conserved cysteine through the conserved F or W. The D gene is left open where the match is weak. The size of a clone is reported for some rows only, either as once, few or many, or as a class for expanded clones.

CSALPGAGMNTEAFF TGCAGTGCTCTACCGGGGGCAGGGATGAACACGGAAGCTTTCTTT NA TRBV20-1 NA TRBJ1-1
CASSATSGTDTQYF TGTGCCAGCAGTGCGACTAGCGGGACAGATACGCAGTATTTT TRBD2 TRBV2 medium-sized TRBJ2-3
CASAGPNTGELFF TGTGCCAGTGCAGGGCCAAACACCGGGGAGCTGTTTTTT NA TRBV2 NA TRBJ2-2
CSARRPGGNQPQHF TGCAGTGCTAGACGACCAGGGGGCAATCAGCCCCAGCATTTT NA TRBV20-1 NA TRBJ1-5
CAEVPPGTSFWSEQFF TGTGCTGAGGTCCCACCAGGGACTAGCTTTTGGTCTGAGCAGTTCTTC TRBD2 TRBV7-9 NA TRBJ2-1
CSAVEGGTYEQYF TGCAGTGCTGTTGAGGGTGGCACCTACGAGCAGTACTTC NA TRBV20-1 medium-sized TRBJ2-7
CASSGSWTGLGNEQFF TGTGCCAGCAGTGGGTCCTGGACAGGGCTAGGTAATGAGCAGTTCTTC TRBD1 TRBV6-2/TRBV6-3 many TRBJ2-1
CASSQTGAVYGYTF TGTGCCAGCAGCCAGACAGGTGCCGTCTATGGCTACACCTTC NA TRBV14 NA TRBJ1-2
CAIIRGDSGNTIYF TGTGCCATCATCCGCGGAGACTCTGGAAACACCATATATTTT NA TRBV10-3 medium-sized TRBJ1-3
CASSYYQGTGELFF TGTGCCAGCAGTTACTATCAGGGGACCGGGGAGCTGTTTTTT NA TRBV6-2/TRBV6-3 many TRBJ2-2
CASNVRGRTDTQYF TGTGCCAGCAACGTCAGGGGACGCACAGATACGCAGTATTTT NA TRBV28 many TRBJ2-3
CASRGRAAGEQYF TGTGCCAGCAGGGGGAGGGCAGCGGGAGAGCAGTACTTC TRBD2 TRBV12-3/TRBV12-4 many TRBJ2-7
CASTQQGSLGYTF TGCGCCAGCACTCAACAGGGGTCGTTAGGGTACACCTTC TRBD1 TRBV5-1 NA TRBJ1-2
CASSPGTVNPPLHF TGTGCCAGCAGCCCGGGGACAGTTAATCCACCCCTCCACTTT TRBD1 TRBV7-9 NA TRBJ1-6
CASSQVGRREKLFF TGTGCCAGCAGCCAAGTCGGGAGGCGTGAAAAACTGTTTTTT NA TRBV14 NA TRBJ1-4
CASTPGQGFSQQYF TGTGCCAGCACTCCGGGACAGGGGTTTTCGCAGCAGTACTTC TRBD1 TRBV2 many TRBJ2-7
CASSFSTASDEQFF TGTGCCAGTAGTTTTTCTACTGCCAGCGATGAGCAGTTCTTC NA TRBV19 many TRBJ2-1
CASSQRLSYNEQFF TGTGCCAGCAGTCAGCGGCTTTCCTACAATGAGCAGTTCTTC NA TRBV7-9 few TRBJ2-1
CASSQGSGNYNEQFF TGCGCCAGCAGCCAAGGTAGCGGGAACTACAATGAGCAGTTCTTC TRBD2 TRBV4-1 many TRBJ2-1
CAGSSPGTGGHTGELFF TGTGCCGGCAGCTCGCCCGGGACTGGCGGCCACACCGGGGAGCTGTTTTTT NA TRBV7-9 NA TRBJ2-2
CASSLADRNNEKLFF TGTGCCAGCAGCTTGGCGGACAGGAATAATGAAAAACTGTTTTTT TRBD1 TRBV5-4 many TRBJ1-4
CASTPPLGGDGANVLTF TGTGCCAGCACCCCCCCCCTCGGGGGCGACGGGGCCAACGTCCTGACTTTC NA TRBV28 NA TRBJ2-6